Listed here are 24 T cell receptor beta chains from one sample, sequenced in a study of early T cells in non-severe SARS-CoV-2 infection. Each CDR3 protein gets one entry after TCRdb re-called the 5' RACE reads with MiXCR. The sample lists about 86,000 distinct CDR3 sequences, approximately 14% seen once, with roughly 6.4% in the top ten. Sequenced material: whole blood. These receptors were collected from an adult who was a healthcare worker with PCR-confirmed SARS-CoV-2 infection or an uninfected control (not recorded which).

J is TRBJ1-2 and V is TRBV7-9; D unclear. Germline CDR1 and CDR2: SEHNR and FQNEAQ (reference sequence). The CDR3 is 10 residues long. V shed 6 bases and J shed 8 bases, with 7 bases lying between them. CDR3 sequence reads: CASSQEGYTF. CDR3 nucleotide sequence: TGTGCCAGCAGTCAAGAAGGCTACACCTTC.

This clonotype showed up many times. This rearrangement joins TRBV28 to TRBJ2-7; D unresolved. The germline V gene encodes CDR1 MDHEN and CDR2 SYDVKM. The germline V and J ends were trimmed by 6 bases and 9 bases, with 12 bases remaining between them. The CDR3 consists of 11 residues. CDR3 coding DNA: TGTGCCAGCAGCACCACCGGCCGGCAGTACTTC. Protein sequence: CASSTTGRQYF.

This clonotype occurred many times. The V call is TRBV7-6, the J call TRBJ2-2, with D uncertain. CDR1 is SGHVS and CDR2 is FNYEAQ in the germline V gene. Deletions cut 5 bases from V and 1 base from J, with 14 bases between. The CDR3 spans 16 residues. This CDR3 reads CASSTRRLLNTGELFF. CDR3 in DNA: TGTGCCAGCAGCACCCGACGGCTACTGAACACCGGGGAGCTGTTTTTT. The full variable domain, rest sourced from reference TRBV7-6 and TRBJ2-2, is GAGVSQSPRYKVTKRGQDVALRCDPISGHVSLYWYRQALGQGPEFLTYFNYEAQQDKSGLPNDRFSAERPEGSISTLTIQRTEQRDSAMYRCASSTRRLLNTGELFFGEGSRLTVL.

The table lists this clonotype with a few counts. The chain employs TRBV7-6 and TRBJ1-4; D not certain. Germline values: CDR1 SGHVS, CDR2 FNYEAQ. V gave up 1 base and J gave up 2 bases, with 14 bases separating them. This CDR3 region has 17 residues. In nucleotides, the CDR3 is TGTGCCAGCAGCTTAGGGAACCCGTCGGCTACTAATGAAAAACTGTTTTTT. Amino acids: CASSLGNPSATNEKLFF.

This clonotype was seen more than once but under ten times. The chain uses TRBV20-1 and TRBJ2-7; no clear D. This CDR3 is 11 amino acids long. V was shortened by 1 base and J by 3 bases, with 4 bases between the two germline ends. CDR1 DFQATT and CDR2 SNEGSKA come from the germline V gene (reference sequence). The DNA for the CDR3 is TGCAGTGCTAGAGTACTCTACGAGCAGTACTTC. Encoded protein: CSARVLYEQYF.

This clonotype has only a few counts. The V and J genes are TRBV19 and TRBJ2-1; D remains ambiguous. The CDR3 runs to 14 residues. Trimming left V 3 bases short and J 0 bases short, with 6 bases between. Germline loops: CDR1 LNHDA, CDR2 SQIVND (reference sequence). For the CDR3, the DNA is TGTGCCAGTAGTATGAGAGCCTCCTACAATGAGCAGTTCTTC. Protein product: CASSMRASYNEQFF.

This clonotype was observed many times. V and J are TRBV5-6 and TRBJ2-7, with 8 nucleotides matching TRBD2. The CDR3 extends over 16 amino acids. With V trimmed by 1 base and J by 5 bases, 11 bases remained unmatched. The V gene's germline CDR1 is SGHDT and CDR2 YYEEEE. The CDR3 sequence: CASSLRLAGLLNEQYF. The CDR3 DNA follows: TGTGCCAGCAGCTTGAGGTTAGCGGGACTCCTAAACGAGCAGTACTTC.

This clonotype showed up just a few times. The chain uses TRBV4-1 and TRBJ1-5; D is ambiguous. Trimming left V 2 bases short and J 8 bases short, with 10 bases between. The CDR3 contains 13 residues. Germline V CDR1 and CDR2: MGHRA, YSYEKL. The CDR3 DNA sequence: TGCGCCAGCAGCCAACTGTTAGCTAAGCCCCAGCATTTT. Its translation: CASSQLLAKPQHF.

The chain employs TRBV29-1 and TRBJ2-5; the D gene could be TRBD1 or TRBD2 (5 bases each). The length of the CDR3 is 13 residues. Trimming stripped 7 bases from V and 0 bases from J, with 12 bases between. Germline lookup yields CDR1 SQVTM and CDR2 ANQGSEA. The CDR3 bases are TGCAGCGAAGGGACCGGTTACCAAGAGACCCAGTACTTC. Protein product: CSEGTGYQETQYF.

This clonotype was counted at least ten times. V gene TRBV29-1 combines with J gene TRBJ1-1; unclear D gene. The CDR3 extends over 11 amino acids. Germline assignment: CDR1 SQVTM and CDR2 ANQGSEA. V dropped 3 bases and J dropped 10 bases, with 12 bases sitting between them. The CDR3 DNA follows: TGCAGCGTTGATGAGGGCGGAGGAGCTTTCTTT. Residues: CSVDEGGGAFF.

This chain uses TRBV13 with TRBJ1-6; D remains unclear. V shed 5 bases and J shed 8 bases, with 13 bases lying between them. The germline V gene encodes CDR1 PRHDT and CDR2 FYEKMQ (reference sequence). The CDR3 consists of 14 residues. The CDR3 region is CASSVRDADSPLHF. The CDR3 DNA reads TGTGCCAGCAGCGTGCGGGATGCCGATTCACCCCTCCACTTT.

In DNA, the CDR3 is TGTGCCAGCGGGGACACCGGGGAGCTGTTTTTT. Its translation is CASGDTGELFF. The chain has TRBV27 and TRBJ2-2; D is unclear. The CDR3 consists of 11 residues. V shed 8 bases and J shed 3 bases, with 4 bases lying between them. Germline loops: CDR1 MNHEY, CDR2 SMNVEV (reference sequence).

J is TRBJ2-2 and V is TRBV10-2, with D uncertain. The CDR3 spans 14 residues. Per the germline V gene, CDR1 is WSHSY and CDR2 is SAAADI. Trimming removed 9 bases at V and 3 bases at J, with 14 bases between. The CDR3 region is CASLDPGDTGELFF. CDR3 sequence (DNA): TGCGCCAGTCTGGACCCTGGGGACACCGGGGAGCTGTTTTTT.

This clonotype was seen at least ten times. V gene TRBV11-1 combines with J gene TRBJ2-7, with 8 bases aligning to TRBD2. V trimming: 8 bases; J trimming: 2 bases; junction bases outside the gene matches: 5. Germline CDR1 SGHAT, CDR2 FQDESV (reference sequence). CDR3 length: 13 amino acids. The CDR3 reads CASSGLAAYEQYF. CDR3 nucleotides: TGTGCCAGCTCCGGACTAGCAGCCTACGAGCAGTACTTC.

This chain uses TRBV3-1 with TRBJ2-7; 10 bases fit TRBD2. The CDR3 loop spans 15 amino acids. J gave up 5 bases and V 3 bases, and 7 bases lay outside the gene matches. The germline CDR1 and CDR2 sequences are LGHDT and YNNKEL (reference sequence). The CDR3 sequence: CASSHLASGSDEQYF. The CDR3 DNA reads TGTGCCAGCAGCCACCTGGCTAGCGGGAGTGACGAGCAGTACTTC.

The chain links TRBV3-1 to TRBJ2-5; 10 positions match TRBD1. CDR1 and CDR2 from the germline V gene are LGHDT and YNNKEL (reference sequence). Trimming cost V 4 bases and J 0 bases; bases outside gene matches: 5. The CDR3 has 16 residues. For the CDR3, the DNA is TGTGCCAGCAGCCGGGGGACAGGGGTGTACCAAGAGACCCAGTACTTC. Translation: CASSRGTGVYQETQYF.

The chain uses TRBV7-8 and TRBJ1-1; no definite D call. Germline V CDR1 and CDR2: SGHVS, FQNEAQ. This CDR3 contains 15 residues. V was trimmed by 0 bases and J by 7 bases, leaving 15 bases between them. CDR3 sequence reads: CASSLASVTTDEAFF. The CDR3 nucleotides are TGTGCCAGCAGCTTAGCTAGCGTAACTACCGATGAAGCTTTCTTT.

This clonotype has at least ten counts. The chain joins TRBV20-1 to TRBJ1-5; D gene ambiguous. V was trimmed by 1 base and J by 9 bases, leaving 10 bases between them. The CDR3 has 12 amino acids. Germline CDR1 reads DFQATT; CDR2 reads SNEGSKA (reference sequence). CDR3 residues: CSARAPDGPQHF. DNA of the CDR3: TGCAGTGCTAGAGCCCCTGACGGGCCCCAGCATTTT.

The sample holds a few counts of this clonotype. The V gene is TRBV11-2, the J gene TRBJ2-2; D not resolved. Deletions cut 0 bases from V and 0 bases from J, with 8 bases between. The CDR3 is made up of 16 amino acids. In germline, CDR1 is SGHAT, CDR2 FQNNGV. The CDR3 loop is CASSLDSWPNTGELFF. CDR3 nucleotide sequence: TGTGCCAGCAGCTTAGATTCCTGGCCGAACACCGGGGAGCTGTTTTTT.

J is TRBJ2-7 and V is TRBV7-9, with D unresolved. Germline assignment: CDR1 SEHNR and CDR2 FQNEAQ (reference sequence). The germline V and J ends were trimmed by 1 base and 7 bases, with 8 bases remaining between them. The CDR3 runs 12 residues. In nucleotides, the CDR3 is TGTGCCAGCAGCTTAGGACTGCCTGAGCAGTACTTC. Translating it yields CASSLGLPEQYF.

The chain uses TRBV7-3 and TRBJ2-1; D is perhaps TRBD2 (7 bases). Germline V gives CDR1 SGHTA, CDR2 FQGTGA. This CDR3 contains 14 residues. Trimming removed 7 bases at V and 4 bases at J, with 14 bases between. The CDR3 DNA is TGTGCCAGCACCCTAGGGGGGGATTACAATGAGCAGTTCTTC. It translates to CASTLGGDYNEQFF.

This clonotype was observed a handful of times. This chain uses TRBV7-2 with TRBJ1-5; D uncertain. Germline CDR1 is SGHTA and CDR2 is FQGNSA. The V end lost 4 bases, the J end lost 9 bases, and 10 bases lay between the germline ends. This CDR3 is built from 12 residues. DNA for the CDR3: TGTGCCAGCAGCTCCGACTTACGGCCCCAGCATTTT. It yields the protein CASSSDLRPQHF.

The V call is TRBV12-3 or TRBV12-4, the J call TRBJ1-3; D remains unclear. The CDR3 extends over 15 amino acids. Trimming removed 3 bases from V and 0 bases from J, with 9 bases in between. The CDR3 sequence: CASSFHTDSGNTIYF. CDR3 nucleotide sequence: TGTGCCAGCAGTTTTCATACGGACTCTGGAAACACCATATATTTT.

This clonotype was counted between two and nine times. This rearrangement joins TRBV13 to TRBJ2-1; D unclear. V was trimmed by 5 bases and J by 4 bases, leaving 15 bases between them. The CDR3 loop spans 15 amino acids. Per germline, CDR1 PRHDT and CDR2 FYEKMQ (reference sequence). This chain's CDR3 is CASSPTGEPYNEQFF. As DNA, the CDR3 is TGTGCCAGCAGCCCCACCGGAGAGCCATACAATGAGCAGTTCTTC. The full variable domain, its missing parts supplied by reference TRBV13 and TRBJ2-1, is AAGVIQSPRHLIKEKRETATLKCYPIPRHDTVYWYQQGPGQDPQFLISFYEKMQSDKGSIPDRFSAQQFSDYHSELNMSSLELGDSALYFCASSPTGEPYNEQFFGPGTRLTVL.